The 12 T cell receptor beta chains reported below all come from one sample, sequenced in a study of T cell responses to AZD1222 COVID-19 vaccine. This table comes from immunoSEQ multiplex PCR, and its TCRdb copy is limited to in-frame clones, with some not included. Of 150,000 to 200,000 clones in the sample, approximately 93% are singletons; the top ten hold 3.5% to 5%. Source: peripheral blood, taken on day 0 of AZD1222 vaccination. The receptors were sampled from an adult in good health.

The chain recombines TRBV30 with TRBJ2-2, with a weak D call TRBD2 (5 bases). V was trimmed by 0 bases and J by 7 bases, leaving 9 bases between them. Germline-derived CDR1 and CDR2 are GTSNPN and SVGIG (reference sequence). The CDR3 has 13 amino acids. The CDR3 bases are TGTGCCTGGAGTGTAGTAGGGAGCGGGGAGCTGTTTTTT. It specifies CAWSVVGSGELFF.

The chain employs TRBV5-1 and TRBJ2-5, with 9 bases identical to TRBD2. The V and J ends lost 1 base and 4 bases, in that order; junction bases with no gene match: 8. Germline V gives CDR1 SGHRS, CDR2 YFSETQ. The CDR3 has 16 residues. CDR3 residues: CASSLFGGGASETQYF. CDR3 nucleotides: TGCGCCAGCAGCTTGTTTGGCGGGGGGGCCTCAGAGACCCAGTACTTC.

This chain links TRBV7-2 with TRBJ2-1; the match to TRBD2 covers 10 bases. Germline V gives CDR1 SGHTA, CDR2 FQGNSA. This CDR3 region has 15 residues. Trimming cost V 4 bases and J 7 bases; bases outside gene matches: 7. CDR3 DNA sequence: TGTGCCAGCAGCTGGACCGGGACTAGCGTTAATGAGCAGTTCTTC. Translation: CASSWTGTSVNEQFF.

This chain connects TRBV5-4 to TRBJ1-5; D gene ambiguous. The germline V gene encodes CDR1 SGHNT and CDR2 YYREEE (reference sequence). The CDR3 extends over 13 amino acids. Trimming stripped 3 bases from V and 2 bases from J, with 6 bases between. The CDR3 here is CASSSGGNQPQHF. The CDR3, as DNA: TGTGCCAGCAGCTCGGGAGGCAATCAGCCCCAGCATTTT.

V and J are TRBV6-1 and TRBJ1-2; 7 nucleotides line up with TRBD1. Germline loops: CDR1 MNHNS, CDR2 SASEGT. The V gene end was trimmed by 3 bases and the J gene end by 7 bases; junction bases not matched to a gene: 17. This CDR3 comprises 17 residues. CDR3 nucleotides: TGTGCCAGCAGTGATTTCGCATTAGGTACAGGGGTGGTTGGCTACACCTTC. Protein sequence: CASSDFALGTGVVGYTF.

This clone came up once. CDR3 DNA sequence: TGTGCCAGTAGTCCGGACAGTTACACTGAAGCTTTCTTT. Translating gives CASSPDSYTEAFF. The V gene is TRBV19, the J gene TRBJ1-1, with TRBD1 as a possible D gene (6 bases). This CDR3 is built from 13 residues. The V and J ends lost 5 bases and 3 bases respectively, with 10 bases between them. Per germline, CDR1 LNHDA and CDR2 SQIVND (reference sequence).

J is TRBJ1-6 and V is TRBV10-2; a possible D gene is TRBD1 (6 bases). Trimming shortened V by 8 bases and J by 4 bases, and 6 bases separated the two germline ends. Germline V lookup: CDR1 WSHSY, CDR2 SAAADI. This CDR3 contains 12 residues. The CDR3 protein is CASGQYNSPLHF. In DNA form, the CDR3 reads TGCGCCAGCGGACAGTATAATTCACCCCTCCACTTT.

V usage is TRBV27 and J usage is TRBJ2-7; the D gene is possibly TRBD2 (6 bases). Trimming stripped 4 bases from V and 6 bases from J, with 13 bases between. This CDR3 contains 13 residues. From germline, CDR1 is MNHEY and CDR2 SMNVEV (reference sequence). CDR3 loop: CASSSGLRSEQYF. The CDR3 DNA is TGTGCCAGCAGTTCGGGACTTCGAAGCGAGCAGTACTTC.

The chain employs TRBV7-2 and TRBJ2-7; D may correspond to TRBD1 or TRBD2 (5 bases each). The length of the CDR3 is 16 residues. Germline assignment: CDR1 SGHTA and CDR2 FQGNSA. V lost 3 bases and J lost 0, with 15 bases in between. The CDR3, as DNA: TGTGCCAGCAGCTTGGGGACCGTACCTAGCTCCTACGAGCAGTACTTC. Its translation: CASSLGTVPSSYEQYF. The whole variable domain, filled in from reference TRBV7-2 and TRBJ2-7, reads GAGVSQSPSNKVTEKGKDVELRCDPISGHTALYWYRQSLGQGLEFLIYFQGNSAPDKSGLPSDRFSAERTGGSVSTLTIQRTQQEDSAVYLCASSLGTVPSSYEQYFGPGTRLTVT.

CDR3 region: CASSDPNPPGIGTEAFF. The CDR3 DNA reads as TGTGCCAGCAGTGACCCAAACCCCCCGGGGATTGGGACTGAAGCTTTCTTT. The rearrangement joins TRBV6-1 to TRBJ1-1, with unresolved D. V dropped 3 bases and J dropped 5 bases, with 22 bases sitting between them. The CDR3 consists of 17 residues. Germline V CDR1 and CDR2: MNHNS, SASEGT.

The V gene is TRBV3-1 (or the pseudogene TRBV3-2), the J gene TRBJ1-2; D is uncertain. Germline lookup yields CDR1 LGHDT and CDR2 YNNKEL (reference sequence). The V end was cut by 5 bases, the J end by 6 bases, with 19 bases between. This CDR3 spans 15 amino acids. DNA of the CDR3: TGTGCCAGCAGCACCAAGGCTTGGTGGAGTCATGGCTACACCTTC. It specifies CASSTKAWWSHGYTF.

The chain uses TRBV6-1 and TRBJ2-7, with 9 bases lining up with TRBD1. V was pared by 3 bases and J by 4 bases, with 7 bases of the junction left unmatched. The CDR3 length is 15 residues. CDR1 and CDR2 (germline): MNHNS, SASEGT. In nucleotides, the CDR3 is TGTGCCAGCAGTGAGGGGACAGGGTCTCTGTACGAGCAGTACTTC. Translated: CASSEGTGSLYEQYF.